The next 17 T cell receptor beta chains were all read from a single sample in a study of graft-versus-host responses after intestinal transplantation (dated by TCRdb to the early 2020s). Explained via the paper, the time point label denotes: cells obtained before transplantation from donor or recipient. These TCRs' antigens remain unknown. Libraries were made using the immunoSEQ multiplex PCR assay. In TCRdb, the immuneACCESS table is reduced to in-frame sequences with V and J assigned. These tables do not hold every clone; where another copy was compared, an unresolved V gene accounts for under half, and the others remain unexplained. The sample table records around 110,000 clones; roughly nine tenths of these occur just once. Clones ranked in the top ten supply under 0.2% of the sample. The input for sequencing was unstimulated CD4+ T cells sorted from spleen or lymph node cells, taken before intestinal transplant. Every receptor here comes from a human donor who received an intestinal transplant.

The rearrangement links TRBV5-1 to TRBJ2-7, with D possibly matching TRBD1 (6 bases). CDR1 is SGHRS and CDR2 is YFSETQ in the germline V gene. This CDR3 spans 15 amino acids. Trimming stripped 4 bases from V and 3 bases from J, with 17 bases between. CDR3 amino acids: CASSTTGFFGYEQYF. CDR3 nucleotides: TGCGCCAGCAGCACTACAGGGTTTTTTGGCTACGAGCAGTACTTC.

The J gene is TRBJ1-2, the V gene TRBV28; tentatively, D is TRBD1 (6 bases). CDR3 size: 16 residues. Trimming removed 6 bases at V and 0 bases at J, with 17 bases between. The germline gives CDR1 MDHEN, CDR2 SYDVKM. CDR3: CASRFTRDTANYGYTF. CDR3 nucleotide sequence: TGTGCCAGCAGGTTTACTAGGGACACAGCTAACTATGGCTACACCTTC.

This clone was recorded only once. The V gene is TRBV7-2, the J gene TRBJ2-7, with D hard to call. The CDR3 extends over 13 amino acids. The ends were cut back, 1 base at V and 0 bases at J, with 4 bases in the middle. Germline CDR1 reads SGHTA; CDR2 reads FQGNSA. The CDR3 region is CASSLVSSYEQYF. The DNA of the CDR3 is TGTGCCAGCAGCTTAGTGAGCTCCTACGAGCAGTACTTC.

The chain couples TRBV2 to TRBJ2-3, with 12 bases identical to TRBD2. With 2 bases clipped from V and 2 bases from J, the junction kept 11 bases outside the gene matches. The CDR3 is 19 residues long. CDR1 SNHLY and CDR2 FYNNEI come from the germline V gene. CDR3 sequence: CASSEKWLAGGKSTDTQYF. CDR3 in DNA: TGTGCCAGCAGTGAAAAATGGCTAGCGGGGGGGAAATCCACAGATACGCAGTATTTT.

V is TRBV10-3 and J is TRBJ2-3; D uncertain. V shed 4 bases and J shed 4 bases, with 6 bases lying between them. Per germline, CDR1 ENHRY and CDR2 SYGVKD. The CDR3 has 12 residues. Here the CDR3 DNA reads TGTGCCATCAGTGTCGGTGCAGATACGCAGTATTTT. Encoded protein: CAISVGADTQYF.

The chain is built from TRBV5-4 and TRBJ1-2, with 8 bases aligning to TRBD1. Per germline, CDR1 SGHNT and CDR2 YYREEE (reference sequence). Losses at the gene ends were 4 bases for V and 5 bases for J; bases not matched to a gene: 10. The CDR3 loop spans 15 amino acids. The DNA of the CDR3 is TGTGCCAGCAGCGCGGACAGGGCCTTAAAGTATGGCTACACCTTC. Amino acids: CASSADRALKYGYTF.

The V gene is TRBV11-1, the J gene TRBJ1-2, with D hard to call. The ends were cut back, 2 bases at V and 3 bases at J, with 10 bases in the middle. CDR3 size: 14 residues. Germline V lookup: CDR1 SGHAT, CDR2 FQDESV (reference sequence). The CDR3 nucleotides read TGTGCCAGCAGCTTATGGGCGGGAGACTATGGCTACACCTTC. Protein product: CASSLWAGDYGYTF. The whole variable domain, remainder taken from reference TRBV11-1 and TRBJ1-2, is EAEVAQSPRYKITEKSQAVAFWCDPISGHATLYWYRQILGQGPELLVQFQDESVVDDSQLPKDRFSAERLKGVDSTLKIQPAELGDSAMYLCASSLWAGDYGYTFGSGTRLTVV.

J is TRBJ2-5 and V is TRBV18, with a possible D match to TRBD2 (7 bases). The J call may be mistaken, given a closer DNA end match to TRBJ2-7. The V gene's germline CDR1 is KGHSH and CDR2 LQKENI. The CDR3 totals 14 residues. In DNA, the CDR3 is TGTGCCAGCTCACCCGAGGGGGGGCGGTACGAGCAGTACTTC. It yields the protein CASSPEGGRYEQYF.

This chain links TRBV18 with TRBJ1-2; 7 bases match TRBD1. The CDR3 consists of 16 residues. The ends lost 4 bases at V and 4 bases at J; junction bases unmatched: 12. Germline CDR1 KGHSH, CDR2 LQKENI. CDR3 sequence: CASSLYPGQSAYGYTF. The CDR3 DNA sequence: TGTGCCAGCTCACTATACCCGGGACAGTCCGCCTATGGCTACACCTTC.

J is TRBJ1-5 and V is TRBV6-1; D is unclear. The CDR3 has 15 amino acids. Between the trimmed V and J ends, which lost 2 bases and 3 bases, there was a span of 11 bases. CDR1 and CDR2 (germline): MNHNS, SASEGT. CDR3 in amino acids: CASSELDGINQPQHF. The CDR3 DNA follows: TGTGCCAGCAGTGAACTGGACGGGATCAATCAGCCCCAGCATTTT.

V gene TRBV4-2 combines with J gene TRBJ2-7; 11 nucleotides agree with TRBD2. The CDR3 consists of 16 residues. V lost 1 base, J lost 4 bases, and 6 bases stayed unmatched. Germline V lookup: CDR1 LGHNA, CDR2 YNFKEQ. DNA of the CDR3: TGTGCCAGCAGCCAAGGAGAGACTAGCGGGATTTACGAGCAGTACTTC. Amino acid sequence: CASSQGETSGIYEQYF.

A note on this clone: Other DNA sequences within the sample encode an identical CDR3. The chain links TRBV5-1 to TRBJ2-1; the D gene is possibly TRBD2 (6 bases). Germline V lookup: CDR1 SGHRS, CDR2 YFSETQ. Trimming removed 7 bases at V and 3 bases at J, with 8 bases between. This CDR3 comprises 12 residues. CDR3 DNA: TGCGCCAGCCGGGACTTCTACAATGAGCAGTTCTTC. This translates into CASRDFYNEQFF.

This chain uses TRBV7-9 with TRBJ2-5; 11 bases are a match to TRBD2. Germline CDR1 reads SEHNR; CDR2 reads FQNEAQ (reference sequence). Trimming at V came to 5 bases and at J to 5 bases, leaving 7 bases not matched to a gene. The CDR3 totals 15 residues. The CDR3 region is CASSQLAGAWETQYF. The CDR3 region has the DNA TGTGCCAGCAGCCAACTAGCGGGAGCATGGGAGACCCAGTACTTC. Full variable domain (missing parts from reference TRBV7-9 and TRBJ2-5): DTGVSQNPRHKITKRGQNVTFRCDPISEHNRLYWYRQTLGQGPEFLTYFQNEAQLEKSRLLSDRFSAERPKGSFSTLEIQRTEQGDSAMYLCASSQLAGAWETQYFGPGTRLLVL.

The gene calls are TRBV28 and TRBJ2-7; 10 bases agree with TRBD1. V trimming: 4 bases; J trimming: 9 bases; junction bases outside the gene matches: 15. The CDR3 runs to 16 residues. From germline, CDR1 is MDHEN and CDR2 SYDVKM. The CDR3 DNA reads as TGTGCCAGCAGTTCACCTGGACGGGGGACAGGGGTAGGGCAGTACTTC. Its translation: CASSSPGRGTGVGQYF.

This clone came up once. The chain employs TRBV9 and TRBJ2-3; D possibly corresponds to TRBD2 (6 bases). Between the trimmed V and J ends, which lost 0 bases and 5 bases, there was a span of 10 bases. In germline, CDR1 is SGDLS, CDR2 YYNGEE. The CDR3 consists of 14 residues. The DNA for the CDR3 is TGTGCCAGCAGCGTAGGGGCGCGGGAAGATACGCAGTATTTT. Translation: CASSVGAREDTQYF.

The CDR3 bases are TGTGCCAGCAGCTTAGTTGGGACAGGGGTCAACACTGAAGCTTTCTTT. Translating gives CASSLVGTGVNTEAFF. The J gene is TRBJ1-1, the V gene TRBV7-2; 10 nucleotides align to TRBD1. J was trimmed by 2 bases and V by 1 base; bases with no gene match: 4. CDR1 is SGHTA, CDR2 FQGNSA, per germline. CDR3 length: 16 residues.

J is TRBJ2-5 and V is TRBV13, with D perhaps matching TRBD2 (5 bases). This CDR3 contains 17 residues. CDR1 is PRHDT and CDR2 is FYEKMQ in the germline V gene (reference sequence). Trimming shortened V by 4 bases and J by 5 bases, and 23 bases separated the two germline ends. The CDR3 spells CASSSWTSRARGETQYF. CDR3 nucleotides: TGTGCCAGCAGCTCCTGGACCTCAAGGGCACGCGGGGAGACCCAGTACTTC.